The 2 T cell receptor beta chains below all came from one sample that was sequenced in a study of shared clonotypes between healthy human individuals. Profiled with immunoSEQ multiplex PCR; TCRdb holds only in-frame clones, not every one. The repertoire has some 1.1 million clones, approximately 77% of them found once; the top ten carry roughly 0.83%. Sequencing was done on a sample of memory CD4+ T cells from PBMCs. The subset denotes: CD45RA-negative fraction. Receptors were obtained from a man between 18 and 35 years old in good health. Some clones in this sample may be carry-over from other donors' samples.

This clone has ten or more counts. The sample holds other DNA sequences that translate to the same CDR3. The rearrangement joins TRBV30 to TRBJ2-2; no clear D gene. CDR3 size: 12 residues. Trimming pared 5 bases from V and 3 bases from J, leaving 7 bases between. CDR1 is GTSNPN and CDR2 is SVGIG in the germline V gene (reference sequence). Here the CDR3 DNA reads TGTGCCTGGTCGTGGGACACCGGGGAGCTGTTTTTT. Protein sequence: CAWSWDTGELFF.

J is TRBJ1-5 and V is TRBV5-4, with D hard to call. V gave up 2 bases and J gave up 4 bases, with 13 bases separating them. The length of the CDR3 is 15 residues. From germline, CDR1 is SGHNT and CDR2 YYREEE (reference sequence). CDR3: CASSFMTADNQPQHF. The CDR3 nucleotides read TGTGCCAGCAGCTTTATGACTGCCGATAATCAGCCCCAGCATTTT.